This T cell receptor (beta chain) was identified in a study of OX40 agonist ivuxolimab in advanced cancers. On this clone: Its antigen is as yet unknown.

V lost 0 bases to trimming and J lost 4 bases, with 12 bases between them. The CDR3 contains 15 residues. CDR1 is SGHTA and CDR2 is FQGNSA in the germline V gene. Points from the study as a whole: It was also the case that some nonresponders had low normalized T-cell clonal expansion.

Method: immunoSEQ multiplex PCR; TCRdb's copy keeps in-frame clones and lacks some. The sample has tens of thousands of clones, around 90% seen once. Sequenced here: CD4+ or CD8+ T cells sorted from blood, sampled in a trial of the OX40 agonist ivuxolimab. The TCR comes from an adult with an advanced solid tumor such as melanoma, head and neck, liver or kidney cancer. The chain employs TRBV7-2 and TRBJ1-2; D gene unclear. Here the CDR3 DNA reads TGTGCCAGCAGCTTAGCCGGGGTGGGCGGCTATGGCTACACCTTC. This sequence encodes CASSLAGVGGYGYTF.